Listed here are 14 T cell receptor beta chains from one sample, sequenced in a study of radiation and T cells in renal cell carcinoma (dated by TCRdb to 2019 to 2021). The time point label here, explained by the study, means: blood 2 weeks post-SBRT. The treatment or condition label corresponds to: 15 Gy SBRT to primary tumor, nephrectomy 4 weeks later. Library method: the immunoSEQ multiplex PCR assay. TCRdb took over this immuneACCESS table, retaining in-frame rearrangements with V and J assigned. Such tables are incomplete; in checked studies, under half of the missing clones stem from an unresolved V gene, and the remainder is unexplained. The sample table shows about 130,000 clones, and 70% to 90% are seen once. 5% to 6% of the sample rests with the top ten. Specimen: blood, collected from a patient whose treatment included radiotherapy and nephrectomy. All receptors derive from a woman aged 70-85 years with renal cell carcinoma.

The CDR3 loop reads CASNQPGPSNTGELFF. The DNA of the CDR3 is TGTGCCAGCAACCAACCAGGGCCATCGAACACCGGGGAGCTGTTTTTT. J is TRBJ2-2 and V is TRBV28, with D perhaps TRBD1 (5 bases). Germline V gene data show CDR1 as MDHEN and CDR2 as SYDVKM. The CDR3 runs to 16 residues. V lost 7 bases to trimming and J lost 0 bases, with 15 bases between them.

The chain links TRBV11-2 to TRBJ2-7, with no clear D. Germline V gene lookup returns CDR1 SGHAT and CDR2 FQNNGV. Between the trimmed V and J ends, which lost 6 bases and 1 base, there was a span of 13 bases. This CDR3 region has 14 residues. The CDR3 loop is CASSPNLGSYEQYF. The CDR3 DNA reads TGTGCCAGCAGTCCAAATTTGGGGTCCTACGAGCAGTACTTC.

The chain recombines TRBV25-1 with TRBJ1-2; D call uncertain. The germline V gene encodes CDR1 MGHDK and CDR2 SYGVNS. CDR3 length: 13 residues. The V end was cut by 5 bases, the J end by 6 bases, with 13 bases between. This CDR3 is CASSLTAAHGYTF. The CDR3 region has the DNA TGTGCCAGCAGTTTGACGGCCGCCCATGGCTACACCTTC.

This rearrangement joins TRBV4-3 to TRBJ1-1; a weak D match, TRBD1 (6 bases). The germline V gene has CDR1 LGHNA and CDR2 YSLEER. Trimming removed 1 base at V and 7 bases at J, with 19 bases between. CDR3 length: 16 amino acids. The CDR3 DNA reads TGCGCCAGCAGCCAAGCGAGGGGGGTCCCTCAATATGAAGCTTTCTTT. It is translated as CASSQARGVPQYEAFF.

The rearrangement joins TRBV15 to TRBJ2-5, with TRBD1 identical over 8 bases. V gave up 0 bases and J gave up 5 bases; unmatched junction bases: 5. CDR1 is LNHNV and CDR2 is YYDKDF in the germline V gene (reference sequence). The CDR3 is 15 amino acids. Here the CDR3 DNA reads TGTGCCACCAGCAGAGATCTCCGGACAGGGGAGACCCAGTACTTC. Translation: CATSRDLRTGETQYF.

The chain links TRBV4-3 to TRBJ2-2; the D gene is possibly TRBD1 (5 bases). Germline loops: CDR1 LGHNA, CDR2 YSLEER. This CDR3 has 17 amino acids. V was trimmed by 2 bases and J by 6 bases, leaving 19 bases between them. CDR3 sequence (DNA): TGCGCCAGCAGCCAAAATCACAATCTCATAGGGGCCGGGGAGCTGTTTTTT. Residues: CASSQNHNLIGAGELFF.

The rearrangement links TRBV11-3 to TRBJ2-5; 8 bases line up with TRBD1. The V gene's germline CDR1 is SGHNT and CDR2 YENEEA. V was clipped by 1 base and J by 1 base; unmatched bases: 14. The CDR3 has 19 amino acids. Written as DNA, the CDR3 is TGTGCCAGCAGCTTAGGTCTACGGACAGGGAAGGTAGCCCAAGAGACCCAGTACTTC. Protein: CASSLGLRTGKVAQETQYF.

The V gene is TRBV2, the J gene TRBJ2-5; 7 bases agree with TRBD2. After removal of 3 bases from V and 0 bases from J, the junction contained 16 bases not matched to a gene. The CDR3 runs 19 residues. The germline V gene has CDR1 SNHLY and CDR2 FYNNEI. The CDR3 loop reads CASSDWDYKRGMYQETQYF. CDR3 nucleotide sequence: TGTGCCAGCAGTGACTGGGACTACAAACGGGGGATGTACCAAGAGACCCAGTACTTC.

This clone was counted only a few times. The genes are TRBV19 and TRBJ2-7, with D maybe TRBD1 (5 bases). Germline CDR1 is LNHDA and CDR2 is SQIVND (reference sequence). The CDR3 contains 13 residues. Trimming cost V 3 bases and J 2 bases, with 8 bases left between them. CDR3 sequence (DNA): TGTGCCAGTAGTATGAGACAGACCTACGAGCAGTACTTC. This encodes CASSMRQTYEQYF.

The CDR3 loop is CASSLSDWGNQPQHF. The CDR3 DNA follows: TGTGCCAGCAGCTTAAGTGATTGGGGCAATCAGCCCCAGCATTTT. The rearrangement joins TRBV7-9 to TRBJ1-5; D not resolved. There are 15 residues in the CDR3. Per the germline V gene, CDR1 is SEHNR and CDR2 is FQNEAQ (reference sequence). V was pared by 2 bases and J by 2 bases, with 10 bases between.

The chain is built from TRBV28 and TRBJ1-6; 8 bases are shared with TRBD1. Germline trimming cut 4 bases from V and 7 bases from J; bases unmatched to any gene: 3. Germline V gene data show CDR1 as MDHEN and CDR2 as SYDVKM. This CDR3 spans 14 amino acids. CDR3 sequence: CASSSQGGNSPLHF. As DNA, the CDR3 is TGTGCCAGCAGTTCACAGGGGGGGAATTCACCCCTCCACTTT.

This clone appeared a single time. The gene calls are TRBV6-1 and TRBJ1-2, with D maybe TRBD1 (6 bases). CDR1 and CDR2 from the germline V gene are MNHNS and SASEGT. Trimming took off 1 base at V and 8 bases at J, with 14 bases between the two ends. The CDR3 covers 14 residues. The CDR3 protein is CASSEGQAETGYTF. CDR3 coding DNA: TGTGCCAGCAGTGAAGGACAGGCTGAAACCGGCTACACCTTC.

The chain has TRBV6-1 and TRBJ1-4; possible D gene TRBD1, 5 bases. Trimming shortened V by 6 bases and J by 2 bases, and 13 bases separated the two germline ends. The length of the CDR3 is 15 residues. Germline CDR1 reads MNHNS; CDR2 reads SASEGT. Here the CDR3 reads CASRRTQRTNEKLFF. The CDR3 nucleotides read TGTGCCAGCAGGAGGACACAGAGGACTAATGAAAAACTGTTTTTT.

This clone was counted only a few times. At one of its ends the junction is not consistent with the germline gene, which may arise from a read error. The DNA for the CDR3 is TGTGCCTGGAGGGGGGGGAGGAACGCTGAAGCTTTCTTT. It translates to CAWRGGRNAEAFF. The V gene is TRBV30, the J gene TRBJ1-1; possibly TRBD1 for D (5 bases). The CDR3 extends over 13 amino acids. Germline V gene sequence: CDR1 GTSNPN, CDR2 SVGIG (reference sequence).